This section outlines one T cell receptor (beta chain) sequence together with its context. The germline V gene has CDR1 SGHRS and CDR2 YFSETQ. Trimming pared 5 bases from V and 6 bases from J, leaving 10 bases between. CDR3 length: 12 residues. This sample was taken from a study of blood T cell repertoires in COVID-19. Authors' data handling: Using reference gene primer amplification, nucleated cell counts were estimated. Assay: immunoSEQ multiplex PCR; the TCRdb copy retains only in-frame clones and omits some. V and J calls and clone size are as listed in that table; D and trimming were resolved from the DNA. The table has roughly 120,000 clones, less than 85% seen once.

Sample: peripheral blood. The sequence was obtained from an older woman with acute or convalescent COVID-19. The V and J genes are TRBV5-1 and TRBJ2-3, with D possibly matching TRBD2 (6 bases). The CDR3: CASRGDSDTQYF. Written as DNA, the CDR3 is TGCGCCAGCAGGGGGGACTCGGATACGCAGTATTTT.